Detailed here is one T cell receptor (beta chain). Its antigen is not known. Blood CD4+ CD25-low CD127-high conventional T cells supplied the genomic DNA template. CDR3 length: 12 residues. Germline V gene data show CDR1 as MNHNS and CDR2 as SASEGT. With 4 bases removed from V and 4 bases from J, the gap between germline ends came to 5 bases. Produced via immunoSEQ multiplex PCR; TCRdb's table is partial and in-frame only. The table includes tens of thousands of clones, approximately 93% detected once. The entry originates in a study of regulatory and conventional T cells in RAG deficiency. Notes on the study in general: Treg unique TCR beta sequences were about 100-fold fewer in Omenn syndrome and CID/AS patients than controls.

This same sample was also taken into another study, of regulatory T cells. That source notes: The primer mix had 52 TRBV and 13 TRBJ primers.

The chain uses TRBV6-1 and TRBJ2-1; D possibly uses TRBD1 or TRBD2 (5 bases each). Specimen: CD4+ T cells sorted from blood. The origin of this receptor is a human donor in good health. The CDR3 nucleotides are TGTGCCAGCAGTGGGGGGTACAATGAGCAGTTCTTC. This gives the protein CASSGGYNEQFF.